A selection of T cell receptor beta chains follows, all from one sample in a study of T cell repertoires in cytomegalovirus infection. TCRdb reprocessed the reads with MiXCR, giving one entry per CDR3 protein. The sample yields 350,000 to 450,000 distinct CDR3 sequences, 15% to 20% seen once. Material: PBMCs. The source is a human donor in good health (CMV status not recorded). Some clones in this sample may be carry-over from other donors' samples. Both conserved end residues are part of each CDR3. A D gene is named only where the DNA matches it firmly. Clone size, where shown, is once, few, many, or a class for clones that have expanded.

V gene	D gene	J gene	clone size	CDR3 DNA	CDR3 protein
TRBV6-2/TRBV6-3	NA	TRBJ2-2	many	TGTGCCAGCAGTTACTCGATGGGGGAGCTGTTTTTT	CASSYSMGELFF
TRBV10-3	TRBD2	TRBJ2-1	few	TGTGCCATCAGCCTAAGCGGGAGCTCCTACAATGAGCAGTTCTTC	CAISLSGSSYNEQFF
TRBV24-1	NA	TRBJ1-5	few	TGTGCCACCAGTGATTTTGGGCACCTAGGCAATCAGCCCCAGCATTTT	CATSDFGHLGNQPQHF
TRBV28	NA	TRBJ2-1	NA	TGTGCCAGCAGTGGCCCCGGCCATGAGCAGTTCTTC	CASSGPGHEQFF
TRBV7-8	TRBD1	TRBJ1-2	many	TGTGCCAGCAGCTTAGCAGAGACAGGGATCGGCTACACCTTC	CASSLAETGIGYTF
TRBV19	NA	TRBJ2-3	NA	TGTGCCAGTAGTGCCCAGCTGGCAGATACGCAGTATTTT	CASSAQLADTQYF
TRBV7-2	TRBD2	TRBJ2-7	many	TGTGCCAGCAGTTACGCCGGGACTAGCGGTCCCGAGCAGTACTTC	CASSYAGTSGPEQYF
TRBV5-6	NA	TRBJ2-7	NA	TGTGCCAGCAGCTCCTCCGGGATGTACGAGCAGTACTTC	CASSSSGMYEQYF
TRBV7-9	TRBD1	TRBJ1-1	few	TGTGCCAGCAGCGCTATACAGGGGGGGGAGACTGAAGCTTTCTTT	CASSAIQGGETEAFF
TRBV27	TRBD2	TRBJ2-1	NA	TGTGCCAGCCTGAGCGGGGAGGACTACAATGAGCAGTTCTTC	CASLSGEDYNEQFF
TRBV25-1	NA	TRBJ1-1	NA	TGTGCCAGCAGTGATAGTGGCAGGGGAAACACTGAAGCTTTCTTT	CASSDSGRGNTEAFF
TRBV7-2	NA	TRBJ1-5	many	TGTGCCAGCAGCTTAGCGCCGGACAGCAATCAGCCCCAGCATTTT	CASSLAPDSNQPQHF
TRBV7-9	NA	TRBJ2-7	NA	TGTGCCAGCAGCTCCGGACTACCCGGGCTATACGAGCAGTACTTC	CASSSGLPGLYEQYF
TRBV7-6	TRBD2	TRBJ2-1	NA	TGTGCCAGCAGCTTTGGTCCAGCGGGGGAGCAGTTCTTC	CASSFGPAGEQFF
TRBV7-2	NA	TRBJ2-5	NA	TGTGCCAGCAGCTTAGCGTTGACCCAGTACTTC	CASSLALTQYF
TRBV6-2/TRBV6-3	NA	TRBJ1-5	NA	TGTGCCAGCAGCCCCCCCCCCAGAAATAGCAATCAGCCCCAGCATTTT	CASSPPPRNSNQPQHF
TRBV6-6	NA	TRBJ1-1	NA	TGTGCCAGCAACCGGCCTGGGAGTCCGGGGACTGAAGCTTTCTTT	CASNRPGSPGTEAFF
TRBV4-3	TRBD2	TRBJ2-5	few	TGCGCCAGCAGCCAAGACCTCCATAGGACTAGCGGGAGGGCGGAGACCCAGTACTTC	CASSQDLHRTSGRAETQYF
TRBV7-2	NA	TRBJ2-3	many	TGTGCCAGCAGCTCAGAAGTACGTGATCCTCGCTGGGCGCAGTATTTT	CASSSEVRDPRWAQYF
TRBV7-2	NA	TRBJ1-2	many	TGTGCCAGCAGCTTATACACGGCTGCTAACTATGGCTACACCTTC	CASSLYTAANYGYTF
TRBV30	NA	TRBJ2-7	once	TGTGCCTGGAGTTGGGGTGGGAGGACCTACGAGCAGTACTTC	CAWSWGGRTYEQYF
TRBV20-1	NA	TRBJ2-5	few	TGCAGTGCTGCATCCGGGGCCTACCAAGAGACCCAGTACTTC	CSAASGAYQETQYF
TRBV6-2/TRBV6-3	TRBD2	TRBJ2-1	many	TGTGCCAGCAGTTATAGACCGGGACTAGCGGTTAATGAGCAGTTCTTC	CASSYRPGLAVNEQFF
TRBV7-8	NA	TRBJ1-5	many	TGTGCCAGCAGCCCAGGGTCCGCCCAGCCCCAGCATTTT	CASSPGSAQPQHF
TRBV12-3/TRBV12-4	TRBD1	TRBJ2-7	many	TGTGCCAGCAGTTCCGGGACAGGAGGATACGAGCAGTACTTC	CASSSGTGGYEQYF
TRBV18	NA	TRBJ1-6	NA	TGTGCCAGCTCACCCTCCCCAGGGGACTCACCCCTCCACTTT	CASSPSPGDSPLHF
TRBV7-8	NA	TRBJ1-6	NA	TGTGCCAGCAGCCCAGCCTTAGGACAGCAAATTTCACCCCTCCACTTT	CASSPALGQQISPLHF
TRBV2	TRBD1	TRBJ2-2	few	TGTGCCAGCAGTGGAGACAGGGGGGGCTCCGGGGAGCTGTTTTTT	CASSGDRGGSGELFF
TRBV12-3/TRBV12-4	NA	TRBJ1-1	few	TGTGCCAGCAGCCCTAGTGAAGCTTTCTTT	CASSPSEAFF
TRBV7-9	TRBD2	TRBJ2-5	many	TGTGCCAGCAGCACCCCCCTAGCGGGGGCTGAGACCCAGTACTTC	CASSTPLAGAETQYF
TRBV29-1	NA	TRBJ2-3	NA	TGCAGCGCACCCGACGTATCTAGCACAGATACGCAGTATTTT	CSAPDVSSTDTQYF
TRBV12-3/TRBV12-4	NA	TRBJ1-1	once	TGTGCCAGCAGTTTAAATCTCGGGGGCGAGAAGACTGAAGCTCTCTTT	CASSLNLGGEKTEALF
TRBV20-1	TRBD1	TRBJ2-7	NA	TGCAGTGCTACCAGGTGGGGGACAGGGGCTGGCGAGCAGTACTTC	CSATRWGTGAGEQYF
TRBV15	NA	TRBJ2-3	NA	TGTGCCACCAGCAGACAGCTAGGAGGAGGCACAGATACGCAGTATTTT	CATSRQLGGGTDTQYF
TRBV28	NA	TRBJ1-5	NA	TGTGCCAGCGGTAGGGGGTTGGGGCAGCCCCAGCATTTT	CASGRGLGQPQHF
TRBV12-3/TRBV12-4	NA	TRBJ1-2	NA	TGTGCCAGCAGTTATCTAGTTAACTATGGCTACACCTTC	CASSYLVNYGYTF
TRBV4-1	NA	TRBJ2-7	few	TGCGCCAGCAGCCAAGATTGGGCAGGGTCGTACTACGAGCAGTACTTC	CASSQDWAGSYYEQYF
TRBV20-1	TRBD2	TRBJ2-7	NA	TGCAGTGCTAGAGATGTTGGGACTACTCCCTACGAGCAGTACTTC	CSARDVGTTPYEQYF
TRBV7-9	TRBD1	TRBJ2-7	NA	TGTGCCAGCAGCGCCGTAGGGGGCTCTTACGAGCAGTACTTC	CASSAVGGSYEQYF
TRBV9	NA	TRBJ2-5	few	TGTGCCAGCAGCGTAGGGGTGATAGAGACCCAGTACTTC	CASSVGVIETQYF
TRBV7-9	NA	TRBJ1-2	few	TGTGCCAGCAGCTTAACAGGGTATCCTAACTATGGCTACACCTTC	CASSLTGYPNYGYTF
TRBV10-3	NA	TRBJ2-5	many	TGTGCCATCAGCGGAACTGAATTGGAGACCCAGTACTTC	CAISGTELETQYF
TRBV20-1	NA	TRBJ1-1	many	TGCAGTGCTAGATTATCGGGGCGCTGGGACACTGAAGCTTTCTTT	CSARLSGRWDTEAFF
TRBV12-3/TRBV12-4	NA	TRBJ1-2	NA	TGTGCCAGCAGGCATGAAATGACAGCGAACTATGGCTACACCTTC	CASRHEMTANYGYTF
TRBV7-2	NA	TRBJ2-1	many	TGTGCCAGCAGCTCGAGGGGAGACTACAATGAGCAGTTCTTC	CASSSRGDYNEQFF
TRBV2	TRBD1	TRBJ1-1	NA	TGTGTCAGCAGTGAGGAGGTCCAGGGGGACACTGAAGCTTTCTTT	CVSSEEVQGDTEAFF
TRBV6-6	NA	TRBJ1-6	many	TGTGCCAGCAGTTACCGAACCCGGGGCCAGGATTCACCCCTCCACTTT	CASSYRTRGQDSPLHF
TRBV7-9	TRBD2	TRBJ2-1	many	TGTGCCAGCAGCTCTTGGACTAGCGGTGGCAATGAGCAGTTCTTC	CASSSWTSGGNEQFF
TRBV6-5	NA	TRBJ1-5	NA	TGTGCCAGCAGTTACTCGCAGGGGAGCAATCAGCCCCAGCATTTT	CASSYSQGSNQPQHF
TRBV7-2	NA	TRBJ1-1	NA	TGTGCCAGCAGCCGAGCGCCTGCATTGGATCAACGGGGGACTGAAGCTTTCTTT	CASSRAPALDQRGTEAFF
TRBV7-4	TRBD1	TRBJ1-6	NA	TGTGCCAGCAGGGGACCGGGACAGCTGGTCCGTTCACCCCTCCACTTT	CASRGPGQLVRSPLHF
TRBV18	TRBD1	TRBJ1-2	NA	TGTGCCAGCTCCCCGCCGTCTCTCCCGCCGGGACAGTATGGCTACACCTTC	CASSPPSLPPGQYGYTF
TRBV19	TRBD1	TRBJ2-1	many	TGTGCCAGTAGTCTTCGGGACAGGTGGGTCAATGAGCAGTTCTTC	CASSLRDRWVNEQFF
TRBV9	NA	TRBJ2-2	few	TGTGCCAGCAGCGTAAGCGGTACCCCAGGGACCGGGGAGCTGTTTTTT	CASSVSGTPGTGELFF
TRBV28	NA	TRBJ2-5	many	TGTGCCACCGTTGGGGCGGGGCCAATGGAGACCCAGTACTTC	CATVGAGPMETQYF